This T cell receptor beta chain was found in a study of cytomegalovirus exposure and HLA in healthy donors. With 60 Vbeta and 13 Jbeta primers, the PCR was carried out. Here immunoSEQ multiplex PCR was the method, and the copy in TCRdb shows in-frame clones only, minus some. The table lists around 150,000 clones, 70% to 85% of them singletons, with about 3.8% in the top ten. Donors likely had unrecorded immune exposures despite being nominally healthy when sampled. Study-wide findings and caveats: Segments of the TCR beta V type were, in most cases, productive about 90% or about 30% of the time in an earlier analysis. Sequences of the TCR beta chain were said to predict the HLA-A and HLA-B alleles of most subjects accurately. An ancestry cluster, one associated with Asian ancestry, reportedly showed fewer N-insertions than the approximately 670-donor mean in a later analysis.

As regards this clone: Its antigen is still unknown.

Germline V gene data show CDR1 as GTSNPN and CDR2 as SVGIG (reference sequence). The CDR3 consists of 15 residues. V lost 0 bases to trimming and J lost 5 bases, with 16 bases between them. The sample taken for sequencing was PBMCs. This rearrangement joins TRBV30 to TRBJ2-5, with D possibly TRBD1 on 6 matching bases. This receptor was taken from a man aged 40-50 years in good health and CMV-seropositive. The CDR3, as DNA: TGTGCCTGGAGTGTACTAGGCAGGGGCAGGGAGACCCAGTACTTC. As protein: CAWSVLGRGRETQYF.